The 20 T cell receptor beta chains in this list originate from one sample, sequenced in a study of blood T cell repertoires in COVID-19 (dated by TCRdb to about 2020). The method behind the library was the immunoSEQ multiplex PCR assay. What TCRdb holds here is the immuneACCESS table cut down to in-frame rearrangements. Part of the clones is not present; checked against another copy, under half of the missing clones reflect an unresolved V gene, and the others are unexplained. The sample table records around 280,000 clones; around 90% of these occur just once. Around 1.7% of the sample lies in the top ten. The sample was PBMCs or T cells enriched from blood (not recorded which). The receptors come from a woman between 18 and 29 years old with acute COVID-19.

J is TRBJ2-7 and V is TRBV23-1; D unresolved. TRBV23-1 is recorded as an ORF, its role being uncertain. CDR3 length equals 12 residues. Trimming removed 2 bases at V and 7 bases at J, with 9 bases between. CDR3: CASSQELREQYF. The CDR3 DNA reads as TGCGCCAGCAGTCAAGAGCTTAGAGAGCAGTACTTC.

The rearrangement links TRBV6-5 to TRBJ2-7; 8 nucleotides line up with TRBD2. The junction had 1 base not matched to a gene; V was cut back by 2 bases and J by 4 bases. The CDR3 covers 13 residues. CDR1 and CDR2 from the germline V gene are MNHEY and SVGAGI. The CDR3 sequence: CASSYSGRYEQYF. The CDR3, as DNA: TGTGCCAGCAGTTACAGCGGGAGATACGAGCAGTACTTC.

The chain combines TRBV9 with TRBJ2-7; 7 positions agree with TRBD1. The CDR3 is 15 amino acids. CDR1 and CDR2 (germline): SGDLS, YYNGEE. With V trimmed by 3 bases and J by 0 bases, 6 bases remained unmatched. The CDR3 DNA reads TGTGCCAGCAGCGCAGGGGGTAGCTTCTCCTACGAGCAGTACTTC. Translating gives CASSAGGSFSYEQYF.

CDR3 sequence (DNA): TGTGCCAGCAGCAAACCTAAACCCGGGACAGAGTTATTAAACCAAGAGACCCAGTACTTC. It specifies CASSKPKPGTELLNQETQYF. The chain uses TRBV21-1 and TRBJ2-5; the table names TRBD1, a call not compared with the DNA. TRBV21-1 is marked as a pseudogene. The CDR3 loop spans 20 amino acids.

This chain joins TRBV18 and TRBJ2-7, with TRBD2 matching over 11 bases. Germline-derived CDR1 and CDR2 are KGHSH and LQKENI. The V and J ends lost 5 bases and 4 bases, in that order; junction bases with no gene match: 10. This CDR3 is 16 amino acids long. The CDR3 is CASSSPTSGKGYEQYF. The CDR3 coding sequence is TGTGCCAGCTCATCCCCGACTAGCGGGAAGGGGTACGAGCAGTACTTC.

The J gene is TRBJ1-4, the V gene TRBV4-1, with D unclear. The CDR3 runs to 12 residues. Germline CDR1 MGHRA, CDR2 YSYEKL. Trimming stripped 4 bases from V and 10 bases from J, with 10 bases between. CDR3 amino acids: CASSRGEGKLFF. CDR3 DNA: TGCGCCAGCAGCCGCGGGGAGGGAAAACTGTTTTTT.

The chain has TRBV21-1 and TRBJ1-2; the D call in the table, TRBD1, was not verified against the DNA. TRBV21-1 is a recognized pseudogene. The CDR3 is 15 residues long. CDR3: CATQGQPFERYGYTF. CDR3 nucleotides: TGTGCCACACAGGGACAGCCATTTGAGCGCTATGGCTACACCTTC.

V and J are TRBV27 and TRBJ1-2; tentative D call: TRBD1 (6 bases). The CDR3 loop spans 16 amino acids. CDR1 MNHEY and CDR2 SMNVEV come from the germline V gene (reference sequence). Between the trimmed V and J ends, which lost 5 bases and 2 bases, there was a span of 18 bases. The CDR3 protein is CASSAKRDILNYGYTF. DNA of the CDR3: TGTGCCAGCAGTGCCAAACGGGACATTCTGAACTATGGCTACACCTTC.

This clone was seen a handful of times. The CDR3 sequence: CASRRDRARNEKLFF. In DNA, the CDR3 is TGTGCCAGCAGACGGGACAGGGCCCGTAATGAAAAACTGTTTTTT. The chain couples TRBV6-5 to TRBJ1-4; TRBD1 aligns across 9 bases. The ends lost 6 bases at V and 4 bases at J; junction bases unmatched: 6. There are 15 residues in the CDR3. Germline lookup yields CDR1 MNHEY and CDR2 SVGAGI.

The CDR3: CASSPSAVGNTIYF. The CDR3 coding sequence is TGTGCCAGCTCACCGTCGGCGGTCGGAAACACCATATATTTT. The V gene is TRBV18, the J gene TRBJ1-3; D unclear. V was cut by 3 bases and J by 4 bases, with 10 bases left in between. The CDR3 sequence is 14 residues long. Germline CDR1 and CDR2: KGHSH and LQKENI.

This clone has just one count. The chain has TRBV18 and TRBJ2-2, with D perhaps TRBD1 (6 bases). CDR3 length: 15 amino acids. From germline, CDR1 is KGHSH and CDR2 LQKENI. Trimming left V 3 bases short and J 2 bases short, with 10 bases between. CDR3 amino acids: CASSPRTANTGELFF. Here the CDR3 DNA reads TGTGCCAGCTCACCGAGGACAGCCAACACCGGGGAGCTGTTTTTT.

The J gene is TRBJ2-7, the V gene TRBV6-1; 10 nucleotides match TRBD2. Unmatched junction bases numbered 12, after V lost 4 bases and J lost 6 bases. Per germline, CDR1 MNHNS and CDR2 SASEGT. The length of the CDR3 is 16 residues. This CDR3 reads CASSGGLAEGKLEQYF. DNA for the CDR3: TGTGCCAGCAGTGGCGGACTAGCGGAGGGGAAACTCGAGCAGTACTTC.

The rearrangement joins TRBV11-1 to TRBJ2-7, with 7 bases lining up with TRBD2. The CDR3 contains 16 residues. CDR1 and CDR2 from the germline V gene are SGHAT and FQDESV (reference sequence). V was pared by 1 base and J by 0 bases, with 6 bases of the junction left unmatched. The CDR3 DNA sequence: TGTGCCAGCAGCTTAGAGTCCACTAGCGCCTCCTACGAGCAGTACTTC. It translates to CASSLESTSASYEQYF.

This chain uses TRBV6-2 or TRBV6-3 with TRBJ2-3; TRBD1 matches 7 bases. Trimming took 0 bases from V and 8 from J; bases not matched to a gene: 8. CDR3 length: 15 amino acids. Germline CDR1 is MNHEY and CDR2 is SVGEGT. In DNA form, the CDR3 reads TGTGCCAGCAGTTACTCCAGGGGGATTACCGTTACGCAGTATTTT. Translating gives CASSYSRGITVTQYF.

V is TRBV25-1 and J is TRBJ1-1; D is possibly TRBD1 (5 bases). V was clipped by 7 bases and J by 3 bases, with 9 bases between them. The CDR3 spans 12 residues. CDR1 is MGHDK, CDR2 SYGVNS, per germline. As DNA, the CDR3 is TGTGCCAGCAAAGGGGTTTACACTGAAGCTTTCTTT. This gives the protein CASKGVYTEAFF.

The chain is built from TRBV5-1 and TRBJ2-3, with TRBD2 matching 14 bases. Germline V gene lookup returns CDR1 SGHRS and CDR2 YFSETQ. The CDR3 consists of 16 residues. V was pared by 1 base and J by 4 bases, with 2 bases of the junction left unmatched. CDR3 region: CASSLRLAGGSDTQYF. The CDR3 region has the DNA TGCGCCAGCAGCTTGAGACTAGCGGGAGGGTCAGATACGCAGTATTTT.

The J gene is TRBJ1-1, the V gene TRBV3-1 (or the pseudogene TRBV3-2), with 9 positions matching TRBD1. The CDR3 has 15 amino acids. Germline V gives CDR1 LGHDT, CDR2 YNNKEL (reference sequence). V gave up 4 bases and J gave up 0 bases; unmatched junction bases: 3. CDR3 region: CASSLGTGMNTEAFF. For the CDR3, the DNA is TGTGCCAGCAGCCTCGGGACAGGGATGAACACTGAAGCTTTCTTT.

The chain couples TRBV19 to TRBJ2-1, with 11 bases lining up with TRBD2. CDR3 length equals 15 residues. V was clipped by 3 bases and J by 9 bases; unmatched bases: 7. Germline V gives CDR1 LNHDA, CDR2 SQIVND (reference sequence). This CDR3 reads CASSISLAGGSEQFF. In DNA, the CDR3 is TGTGCCAGTAGTATCTCCCTAGCGGGAGGTAGTGAGCAGTTCTTC. Complete variable domain (other parts from reference TRBV19 and TRBJ2-1): DGGITQSPKYLFRKEGQNVTLSCEQNLNHDAMYWYRQDPGQGLRLIYYSQIVNDFQKGDIAEGYSVSREKKESFPLTVTSAQKNPTAFYLCASSISLAGGSEQFFGPGTRLTVL.

This chain uses TRBV7-6 with TRBJ2-1; 12 bases are a match to TRBD2. V gave up 4 bases and J gave up 0 bases; unmatched junction bases: 4. The CDR3 is 17 residues long. Germline-derived CDR1 and CDR2 are SGHVS and FNYEAQ. CDR3 amino acids: CASSSTSGGLSYNEQFF. The CDR3 region has the DNA TGTGCCAGCAGCTCGACTAGCGGGGGCCTCTCCTACAATGAGCAGTTCTTC.

The J gene is TRBJ1-1, the V gene TRBV6-5; possibly TRBD1 for D (6 bases). The germline V and J ends were trimmed by 3 bases and 1 base, with 12 bases remaining between them. Germline loops: CDR1 MNHEY, CDR2 SVGAGI. The CDR3 loop spans 15 amino acids. DNA for the CDR3: TGTGCCAGCAGTTATGCAGGGGCTAAGAACACTGAAGCTTTCTTT. Residues: CASSYAGAKNTEAFF.